This T cell receptor beta chain was documented in a study of PD-1 blockade in classical Hodgkin lymphoma (dated by TCRdb to 2018 to 2020). Regarding the study in general: Nivolumab dosing was 3 mg/kg intravenously every 2 weeks, continuing until either disease progression or unacceptable toxicity. The study used TCR beta sequencing and CyTOF to define a peripheral blood immune signature of response to PD-1 blockade in classical Hodgkin lymphoma. Here is what the overall study found, with its caveats: The study covered only a single clinical trial cohort, and the causes of the repertoire differences, possibly disease activity or prior therapy, were still not defined. CD4+ but not CD8+ TCR diversity rose significantly by C4D1 (p=0.0027 vs p=0.16), most apparent in complete responders (p=0.02). Among trial patients, those achieving complete response had baseline diversity similar to that of newly diagnosed patients, while diversity was significantly lower in partial responders and progressors. Baseline TCR diversity was reported to be lower in newly diagnosed patients than in healthy donors and to be lower still in relapsed/refractory patients. Diversity was lower in patients who began nivolumab less than 1 year after ASCT, so these patients were left out of later analyses to avoid confounding by immune reconstitution.

In regard to this clone: What this receptor recognizes is not known. One base away there is no much larger clone; base qualities are not given.

The Qiagen DNeasy kit was used to extract genomic DNA both from unsorted PBMCs and from the negatively selected CD4+ and CD8+ fractions. TCR beta CDR3 regions were amplified by immunoSEQ multiplex PCR using primers annealing to V and J segments. A synthetic immune receptor repertoire was used to minimize amplification bias, and remaining bias was computationally removed after sequencing. Processing in the source paper ran as follows. Repertoire diversity was quantified as the Shannon entropy index using custom Python scripts. Unsorted, CD4+ and CD8+ repertoires were analyzed separately, except for combined analyses in which CD4+ and CD8+ sequences were merged in silico. A clone counted as expanded when the clone's frequency after treatment rose at least 2-fold relative to C1D1, and clones undetected at baseline were given a pseudocount of 0.5. Clones with 0 or 1 copy at C1D1 were defined as singleton clones, while clones with 2 or more copies were defined as non-singleton clones. Clones expanded in unsorted samples were annotated as CD4+, CD8+ or unknown by matching protein sequences in sorted samples from the same patient. Wilcoxon tests on paired samples were used to test diversity changes from C1D1 to C4D1. Held by TCRdb, this immuneACCESS table contains in-frame sequences only and omits some clones. Under half of the omission traces to an unresolved V gene where checked; the cause of the rest is unknown. V and J calls and clone size follow that table, whereas D and trimming were derived from the DNA. In this sample the table shows about 84,000 clones, 89% of which occur a single time. The ten largest clones add up to 22% of the sample.

The meaning of the sample's time point label: cycle 1 day 1 (C1D1), immediately before nivolumab initiation. All trial patients had relapsed after autologous stem cell transplantation, with cohorts A, B and C differing in prior brentuximab vedotin exposure. The trial cohort included 45 to 65 patients with relapsed/refractory classical Hodgkin lymphoma, and each patient had a best overall response of complete response, partial response or progressive disease. In the multi-cohort phase II CheckMate 205 trial, trial patients received single-agent nivolumab. An independent review committee assessed best overall response by applying the 2007 International Working Group response criteria. Trial PBMCs were collected immediately before nivolumab initiation (C1D1) and during therapy at cycle 2 day 1 and cycle 4 day 1. Peripheral blood was collected in 8 mL Vacutainer Cell Preparation Tubes, from which PBMCs were isolated by centrifugation and then cryopreserved.

The source of this sequence is a human donor with classical Hodgkin lymphoma. The starting material was peripheral blood mononuclear cells (PBMCs), obtained at baseline.

In nucleotide form, the sequence is TGCGCCAGCAGCCAAGGGGAGACTAGCGGGAGACTCGATACGCAGTATTTT. This codes for CASSQGETSGRLDTQYF. The rearrangement combines TRBV4-1 with TRBJ2-3; 12 bases in the middle match TRBD2. Its CDR3 holds 17 amino acids, cysteine through phenylalanine. The only DNA kept is the CDR3, 51 bases in frame from the first base. Taken from the germline V gene, the CDR1 and CDR2 loops are MGHRA and YSYEKL. Trimming removed 1 base from V and 6 bases from J; the gene matches leave 8 bases unexplained.